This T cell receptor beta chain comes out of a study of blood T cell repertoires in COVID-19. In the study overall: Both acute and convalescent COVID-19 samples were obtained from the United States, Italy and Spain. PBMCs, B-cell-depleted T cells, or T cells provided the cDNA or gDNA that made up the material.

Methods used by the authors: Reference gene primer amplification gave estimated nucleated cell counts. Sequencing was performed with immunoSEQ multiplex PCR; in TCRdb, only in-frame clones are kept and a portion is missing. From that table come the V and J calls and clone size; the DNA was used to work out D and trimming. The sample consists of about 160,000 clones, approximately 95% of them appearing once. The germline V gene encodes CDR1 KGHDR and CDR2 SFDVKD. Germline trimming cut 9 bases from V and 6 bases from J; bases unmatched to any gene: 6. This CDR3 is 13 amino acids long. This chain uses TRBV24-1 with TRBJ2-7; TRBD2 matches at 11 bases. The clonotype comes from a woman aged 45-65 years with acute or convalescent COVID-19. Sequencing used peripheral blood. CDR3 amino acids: CATQSSGRSEQYF. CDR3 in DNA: TGTGCCACCCAATCTAGCGGGAGGAGCGAGCAGTACTTC.